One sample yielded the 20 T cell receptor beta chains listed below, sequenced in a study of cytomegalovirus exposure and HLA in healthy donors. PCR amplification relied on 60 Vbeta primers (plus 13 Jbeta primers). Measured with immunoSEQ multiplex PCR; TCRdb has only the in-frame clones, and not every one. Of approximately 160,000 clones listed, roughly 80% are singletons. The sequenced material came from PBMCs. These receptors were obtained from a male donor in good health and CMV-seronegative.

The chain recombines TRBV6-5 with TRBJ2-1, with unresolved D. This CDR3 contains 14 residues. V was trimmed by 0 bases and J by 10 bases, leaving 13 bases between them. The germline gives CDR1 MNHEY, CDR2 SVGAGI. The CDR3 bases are TGTGCCAGCAGTTACTCGAGAACGGGTGTAGAGCAGTTCTTC. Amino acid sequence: CASSYSRTGVEQFF.

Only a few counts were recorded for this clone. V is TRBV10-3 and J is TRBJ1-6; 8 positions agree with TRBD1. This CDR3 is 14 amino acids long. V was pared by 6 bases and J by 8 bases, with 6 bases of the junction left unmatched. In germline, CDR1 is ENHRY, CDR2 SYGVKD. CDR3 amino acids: CAISEQGVYSPLHF. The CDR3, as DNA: TGTGCCATCAGCGAACAGGGGGTGTATTCACCCCTCCACTTT.

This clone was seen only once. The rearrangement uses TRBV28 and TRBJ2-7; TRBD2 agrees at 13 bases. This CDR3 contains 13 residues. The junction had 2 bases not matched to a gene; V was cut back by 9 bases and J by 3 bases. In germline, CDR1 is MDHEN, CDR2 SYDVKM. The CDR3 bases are TGTGCCAGTAGGACTAGCGGGGGCTACGAGCAGTACTTC. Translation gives CASRTSGGYEQYF.

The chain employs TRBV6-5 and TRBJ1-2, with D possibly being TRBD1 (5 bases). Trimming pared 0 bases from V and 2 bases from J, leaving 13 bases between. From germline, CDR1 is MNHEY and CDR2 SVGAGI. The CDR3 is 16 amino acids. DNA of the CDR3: TGTGCCAGCAGTTACTCGGTTGGACATCGAAACTATGGCTACACCTTC. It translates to CASSYSVGHRNYGYTF.

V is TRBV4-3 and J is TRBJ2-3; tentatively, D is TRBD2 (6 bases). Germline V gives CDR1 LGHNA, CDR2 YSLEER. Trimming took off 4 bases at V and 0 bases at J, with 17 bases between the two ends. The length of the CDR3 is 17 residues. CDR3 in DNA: TGCGCCAGCAGCCTCAGCGTCCAGGGACTTAGCACAGATACGCAGTATTTT. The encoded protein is CASSLSVQGLSTDTQYF.

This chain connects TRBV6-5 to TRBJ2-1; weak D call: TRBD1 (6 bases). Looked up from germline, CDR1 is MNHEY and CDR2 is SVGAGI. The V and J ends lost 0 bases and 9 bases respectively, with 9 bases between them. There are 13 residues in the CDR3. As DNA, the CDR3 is TGTGCCAGCAGTTACTCGAGGGGGACTGAGCAGTTCTTC. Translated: CASSYSRGTEQFF.

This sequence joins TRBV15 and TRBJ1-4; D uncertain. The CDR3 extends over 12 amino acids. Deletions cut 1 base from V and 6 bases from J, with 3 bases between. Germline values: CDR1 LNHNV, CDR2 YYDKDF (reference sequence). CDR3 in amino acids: CATSRADEKLFF. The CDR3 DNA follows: TGTGCCACCAGCAGAGCCGATGAAAAACTGTTTTTT.

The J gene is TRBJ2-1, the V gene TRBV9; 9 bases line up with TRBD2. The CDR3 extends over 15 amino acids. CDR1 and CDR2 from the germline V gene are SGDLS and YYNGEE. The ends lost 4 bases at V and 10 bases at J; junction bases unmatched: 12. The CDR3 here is CASSPRGGGAREQFF. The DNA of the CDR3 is TGTGCCAGCAGCCCGAGGGGCGGGGGGGCAAGAGAGCAGTTCTTC. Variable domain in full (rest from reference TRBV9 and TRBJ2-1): DSGVTQTPKHLITATGQRVTLRCSPRSGDLSVYWYQQSLDQGLQFLIQYYNGEERAKGNILERFSAQQFPDLHSELNLSSLELGDSALYFCASSPRGGGAREQFFGPGTRLTVL.

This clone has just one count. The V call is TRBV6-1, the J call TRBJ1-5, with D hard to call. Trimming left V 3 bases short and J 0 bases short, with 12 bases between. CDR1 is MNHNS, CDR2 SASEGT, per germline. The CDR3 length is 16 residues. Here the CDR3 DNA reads TGTGCCAGCAGTGATTTGCCGCCAGTTAGCAATCAGCCCCAGCATTTT. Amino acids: CASSDLPPVSNQPQHF.

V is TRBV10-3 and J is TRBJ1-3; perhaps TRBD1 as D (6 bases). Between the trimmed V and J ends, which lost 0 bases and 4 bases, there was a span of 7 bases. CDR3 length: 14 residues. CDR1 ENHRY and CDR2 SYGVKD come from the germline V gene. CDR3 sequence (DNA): TGTGCCATCAGTGAGTCTGGGGGCGGAAACACCATATATTTT. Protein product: CAISESGGGNTIYF.

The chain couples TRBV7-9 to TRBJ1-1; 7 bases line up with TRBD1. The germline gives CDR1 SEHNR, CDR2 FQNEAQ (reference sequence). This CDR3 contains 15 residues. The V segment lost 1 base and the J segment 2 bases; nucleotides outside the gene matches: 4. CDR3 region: CASSLGDRSNTEAFF. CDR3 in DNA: TGTGCCAGCAGCTTAGGGGACAGATCAAACACTGAAGCTTTCTTT.

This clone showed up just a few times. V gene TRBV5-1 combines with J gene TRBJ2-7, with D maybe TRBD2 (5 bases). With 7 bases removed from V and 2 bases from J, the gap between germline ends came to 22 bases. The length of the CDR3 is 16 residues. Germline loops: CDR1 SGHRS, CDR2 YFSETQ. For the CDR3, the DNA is TGCGCCAGCTTGGTCGTTCGGGGTTCGAGTACCTACGAGCAGTACTTC. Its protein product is CASLVVRGSSTYEQYF.

The CDR3 DNA sequence: TGTGCCAGCAGCGCACGACAGGGGTTGAGGGATCAGCCCCAGCATTTT. The encoded protein is CASSARQGLRDQPQHF. The chain combines TRBV11-2 with TRBJ1-5; 8 positions match TRBD1. Looked up from germline, CDR1 is SGHAT and CDR2 is FQNNGV. The junction had 11 bases not matched to a gene; V was cut back by 5 bases and J by 5 bases. The CDR3 is 16 amino acids.

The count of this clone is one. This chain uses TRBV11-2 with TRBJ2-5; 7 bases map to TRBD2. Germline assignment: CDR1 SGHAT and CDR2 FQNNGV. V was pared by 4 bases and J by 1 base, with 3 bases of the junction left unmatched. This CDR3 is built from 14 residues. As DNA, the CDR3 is TGTGCCAGCAGCTCACCGGGGGGCCAAGAGACCCAGTACTTC. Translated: CASSSPGGQETQYF.

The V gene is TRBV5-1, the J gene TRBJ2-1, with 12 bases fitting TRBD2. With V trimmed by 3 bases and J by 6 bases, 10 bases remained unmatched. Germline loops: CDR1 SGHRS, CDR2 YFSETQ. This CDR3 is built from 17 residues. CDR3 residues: CASSWMTTSGSSNEQFF. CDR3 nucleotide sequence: TGCGCCAGCAGCTGGATGACGACTAGCGGGAGTAGCAATGAGCAGTTCTTC.

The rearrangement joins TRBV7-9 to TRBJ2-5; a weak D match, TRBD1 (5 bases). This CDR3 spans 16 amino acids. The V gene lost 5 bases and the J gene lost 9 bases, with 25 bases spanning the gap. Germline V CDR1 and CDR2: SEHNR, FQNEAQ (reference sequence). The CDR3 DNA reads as TGTGCCAGCAGCCCCCCGTTGCAGGGCGGTATTGGGGCCCAGTACTTC. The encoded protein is CASSPPLQGGIGAQYF.

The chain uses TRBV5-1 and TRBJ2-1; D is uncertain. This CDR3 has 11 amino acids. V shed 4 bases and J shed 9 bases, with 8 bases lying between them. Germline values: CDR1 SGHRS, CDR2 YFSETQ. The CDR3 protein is CASSLTGEQFF. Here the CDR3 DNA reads TGCGCCAGCAGCCTAACGGGTGAGCAGTTCTTC.

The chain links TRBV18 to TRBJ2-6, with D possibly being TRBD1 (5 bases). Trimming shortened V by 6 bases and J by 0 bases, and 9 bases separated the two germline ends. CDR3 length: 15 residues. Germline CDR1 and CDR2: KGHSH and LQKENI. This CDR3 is CASSPTDSGANVLTF. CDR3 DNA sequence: TGTGCCAGCTCGCCGACAGACTCTGGGGCCAACGTCCTGACTTTC.

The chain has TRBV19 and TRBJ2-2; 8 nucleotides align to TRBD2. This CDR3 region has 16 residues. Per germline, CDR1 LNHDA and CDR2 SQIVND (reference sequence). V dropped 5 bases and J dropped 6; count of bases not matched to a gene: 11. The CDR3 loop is CASSASGTRISGELFF. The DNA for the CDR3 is TGTGCCAGTAGTGCCTCCGGGACTAGGATTTCCGGGGAGCTGTTTTTT.

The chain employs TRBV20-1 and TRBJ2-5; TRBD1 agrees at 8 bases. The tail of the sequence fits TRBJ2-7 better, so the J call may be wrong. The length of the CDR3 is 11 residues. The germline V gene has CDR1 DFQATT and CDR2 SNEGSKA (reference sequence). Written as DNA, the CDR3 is TGCAGTGCTGAGGACAGGGTCGAGCAGTACTTC. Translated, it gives CSAEDRVEQYF.